This TCR beta chain is drawn from a study of identical twins. Broader study findings: Surplus twin overlap in beta out-of-frame sequences was less pronounced.

TCRdb ran MiXCR on the 5' RACE reads and lists one entry per CDR3 protein. The sample includes approximately 680,000 distinct CDR3 sequences, 7.1% seen only once; the top ten take 1.5% to 2%. This clonotype was seen many times. Its antigen remains unidentified. This sample was also put to use in a study of yellow fever vaccine responses in identical twins.

The origin of this receptor is a young woman in good health. The source material was PBMCs.

CDR3 nucleotides: TGTGCCATCAGTGAGTCAAGGGGCACTGAAGCTTTCTTT. Translated, it gives CAISESRGTEAFF. The chain joins TRBV10-3 to TRBJ1-1; possibly TRBD1 for D (5 bases). Germline CDR1 ENHRY, CDR2 SYGVKD. V lost 0 bases and J lost 4, with 6 bases in between. This CDR3 contains 13 residues.